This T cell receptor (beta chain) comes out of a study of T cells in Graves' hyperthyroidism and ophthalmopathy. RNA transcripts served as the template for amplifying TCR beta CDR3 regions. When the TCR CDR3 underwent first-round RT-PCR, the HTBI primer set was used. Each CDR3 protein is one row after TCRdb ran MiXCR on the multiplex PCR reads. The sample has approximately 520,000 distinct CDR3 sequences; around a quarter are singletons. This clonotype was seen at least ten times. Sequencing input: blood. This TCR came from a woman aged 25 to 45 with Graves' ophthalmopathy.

CDR3 loop: CASSLRGGYEQYF. As DNA, the CDR3 is TGTGCCAGCAGCCTACGTGGAGGGTACGAGCAGTACTTC. The chain carries TRBV6-5 and TRBJ2-7; maybe TRBD2 (6 bases). The CDR3 is 13 residues long. V was pared by 6 bases and J by 4 bases, with 13 bases between. In germline, CDR1 is MNHEY, CDR2 SVGAGI.